These 27 T cell receptor beta chains came from one sample sequenced in a study of blood T cell repertoires in COVID-19. Assay used: immunoSEQ multiplex PCR; TCRdb lists only in-frame clones, some missing. The top ten clones hold roughly a third of a sample with some 97,000 clones, about 77% of them seen once. The sequencing sample was made of peripheral blood. Receptors were obtained from a man in his 70s with active or convalescent COVID-19.

V and J are TRBV9 and TRBJ2-1, with unresolved D. V lost 0 bases and J 7 bases, leaving 8 bases between the germline ends. Germline V gene data show CDR1 as SGDLS and CDR2 as YYNGEE. This CDR3 comprises 13 residues. The CDR3 DNA follows: TGTGCCAGCAGCGTAGACGTGGCAAATGAGCAGTTCTTC. This translates into CASSVDVANEQFF.

The rearrangement links TRBV9 to TRBJ1-5; D is unclear. Deletions cut 9 bases from V and 15 bases from J, with 16 bases between. Germline V lookup: CDR1 SGDLS, CDR2 YYNGEE. The length of the CDR3 is 10 residues. This chain's CDR3 is CATGGAGRHF. As DNA, the CDR3 is TGTGCCACGGGAGGAGCAGGTCGGCATTTT.

CDR3 sequence: CATEDRWSNQPQHF. CDR3 sequence (DNA): TGTGCCACCGAAGACAGGTGGAGCAATCAGCCCCAGCATTTT. The chain is built from TRBV19 and TRBJ1-5, with D tentatively TRBD1 (6 bases). The CDR3 has 14 residues. Germline CDR1 LNHDA, CDR2 SQIVND (reference sequence). Between the trimmed V and J ends, which lost 10 bases and 1 base, there was a span of 14 bases.

The rearrangement uses TRBV4-3 and TRBJ1-6, with a weak D call TRBD1 (6 bases). Trimming left V 0 bases short and J 10 bases short, with 13 bases between. The CDR3 length is 15 residues. Germline V gene sequence: CDR1 LGHNA, CDR2 YSLEER. CDR3 protein: CASSQESQGRSPLHF. The CDR3 DNA follows: TGCGCCAGCAGCCAAGAGTCACAGGGTCGATCACCCCTCCACTTT.

The CDR3 is CASSFTGTSGSYEQYF. CDR3 DNA: TGTGCCAGCAGTTTCACCGGGACTAGCGGGAGCTACGAGCAGTACTTC. This rearrangement joins TRBV27 to TRBJ2-7, with 14 bases lining up with TRBD2. CDR1 is MNHEY, CDR2 SMNVEV, per germline (reference sequence). This CDR3 region has 16 residues. The V and J ends lost 3 bases and 3 bases, in that order; junction bases with no gene match: 4.

The rearrangement links TRBV4-2 to TRBJ1-2, with 9 nucleotides matching TRBD1. With V trimmed by 5 bases and J by 8 bases, 18 bases remained unmatched. Germline V gives CDR1 LGHNA, CDR2 YNFKEQ. The CDR3 consists of 17 residues. The CDR3 nucleotides read TGTGCCAGCAGCTCCCTTAAACACACAGGGGGCGAAGGAGGCTACACCTTC. The encoded protein is CASSSLKHTGGEGGYTF.

This clone was recorded a few times. The J gene is TRBJ1-1, the V gene TRBV6-5; perhaps TRBD1 as D (6 bases). Trimming took off 8 bases at V and 0 bases at J, with 13 bases between the two ends. The CDR3 extends over 14 amino acids. Germline V gives CDR1 MNHEY, CDR2 SVGAGI. CDR3 amino acids: CASGLQGVNTEAFF. The CDR3, as DNA: TGTGCCAGCGGGCTACAGGGTGTGAACACTGAAGCTTTCTTT.

The chain is built from TRBV3-1 (or the pseudogene TRBV3-2) and TRBJ2-7, with D maybe TRBD1 (6 bases). The CDR3 sequence is 13 residues long. V lost 4 bases and J 7 bases, leaving 14 bases between the germline ends. The germline CDR1 and CDR2 sequences are LGHDT and YNNKEL (reference sequence). The chain's CDR3 is CASSLGGRLEQYF. The CDR3 DNA reads TGTGCCAGCAGCCTAGGGGGAAGGTTGGAGCAGTACTTC.

This sequence joins TRBV10-3 and TRBJ2-2, with unresolved D. Trimming pared 3 bases from V and 4 bases from J, leaving 9 bases between. This CDR3 is 14 amino acids long. Germline loops: CDR1 ENHRY, CDR2 SYGVKD. The CDR3 region has the DNA TGTGCCATCAGTGAAGATAGTGGCACCGGGGAGCTGTTTTTT. Protein sequence: CAISEDSGTGELFF.

The chain employs TRBV4-1 and TRBJ1-2, with 7 bases fitting TRBD1. CDR3 length equals 16 residues. Per the germline V gene, CDR1 is MGHRA and CDR2 is YSYEKL. J was trimmed by 4 bases and V by 4 bases; bases with no gene match: 12. This CDR3 is CASSPEGRGPSYGYTF. The CDR3 region has the DNA TGCGCCAGCAGCCCCGAAGGTAGGGGGCCTTCCTATGGCTACACCTTC.

The chain combines TRBV11-1 with TRBJ1-1, with D perhaps TRBD1 (5 bases). The CDR3 consists of 16 residues. Per the germline V gene, CDR1 is SGHAT and CDR2 is FQDESV (reference sequence). Trimming left V 1 base short and J 1 base short, with 13 bases between. The CDR3 coding sequence is TGTGCCAGCAGCTTAGGACAGACCTCGGGGAACACTGAAGCTTTCTTT. This translates into CASSLGQTSGNTEAFF.

This chain links TRBV7-2 with TRBJ1-6; possibly TRBD1 for D (5 bases). V gave up 6 bases and J gave up 7 bases, with 16 bases separating them. Germline loops: CDR1 SGHTA, CDR2 FQGNSA. The CDR3 has 15 residues. CDR3 bases: TGTGCCAGCAGTTCCCGGGGGGGTTCGAATTCACCCCTCCACTTT. Protein: CASSSRGGSNSPLHF.

The chain has TRBV20-1 and TRBJ2-7; TRBD2 might be the D (6 bases). The CDR3 runs to 12 residues. V was cut by 3 bases and J by 3 bases, with 9 bases left in between. CDR1 and CDR2 from the germline V gene are DFQATT and SNEGSKA (reference sequence). In DNA, the CDR3 is TGCAGTGCTAGTGGGAGGCACTACGAGCAGTACTTC. Protein: CSASGRHYEQYF.

The chain couples TRBV6-6 to TRBJ1-5; 11 nucleotides agree with TRBD1. CDR1 is MNHNY and CDR2 is SVGAGI in the germline V gene (reference sequence). This CDR3 comprises 15 residues. Losses at the gene ends were 5 bases for V and 4 bases for J; bases not matched to a gene: 4. The DNA of the CDR3 is TGTGCCAGCAGTGGGGGGACAGGGGGGAATCAGCCCCAGCATTTT. Translating gives CASSGGTGGNQPQHF.

The genes are TRBV10-3 and TRBJ2-2; 7 nucleotides agree with TRBD2. CDR3 length: 17 amino acids. CDR1 ENHRY and CDR2 SYGVKD come from the germline V gene. V shed 3 bases and J 0 bases; nucleotides not matched to a gene: 7. Here the CDR3 DNA reads TGTGCCATCAGTGACTCTCTAGCGGAGACGAACACCGGGGAGCTGTTTTTT. It specifies CAISDSLAETNTGELFF.

The chain combines TRBV7-9 with TRBJ2-1, with D maybe TRBD2 (6 bases). Per germline, CDR1 SEHNR and CDR2 FQNEAQ (reference sequence). V was clipped by 6 bases and J by 7 bases, with 22 bases between them. The CDR3 is 16 residues long. The CDR3 DNA reads TGTGCCAGCAGTTTAAGGAGGGGCCCGACACTGAATGAGCAGTTCTTC. Translation gives CASSLRRGPTLNEQFF.

V gene TRBV2 combines with J gene TRBJ1-3; 7 bases map to TRBD1. The V gene's germline CDR1 is SNHLY and CDR2 FYNNEI. The ends lost 7 bases at V and 2 bases at J; junction bases unmatched: 5. The CDR3 has 14 residues. The CDR3 region has the DNA TGTGCCAGCACCGGAACAGGGGCTGGAAACACCATATATTTT. Its protein product is CASTGTGAGNTIYF.

This rearrangement joins TRBV19 to TRBJ2-1; D gene ambiguous. The CDR3 extends over 17 amino acids. Germline V CDR1 and CDR2: LNHDA, SQIVND (reference sequence). Trimming left V 0 bases short and J 4 bases short, with 16 bases between. The CDR3, as DNA: TGTGCCAGTAGTATAGATCGACGTAGCCAGACTTACAATGAGCAGTTCTTC. This sequence encodes CASSIDRRSQTYNEQFF.

The chain combines TRBV5-1 with TRBJ2-7; 7 nucleotides line up with TRBD1. This CDR3 has 17 residues. Germline-derived CDR1 and CDR2 are SGHRS and YFSETQ. V shed 0 bases, J shed 3 bases, and the junction held 12 bases outside the gene matches. CDR3 nucleotides: TGCGCCAGCAGCTTGGCCCCGGGACAGTTTAGGCGCTACGAGCAGTACTTC. Its protein product is CASSLAPGQFRRYEQYF.

The sample holds one count of this clone. Other DNA sequences in this sample translate to the same CDR3. The V call is TRBV27, the J call TRBJ1-2; maybe TRBD1 (6 bases). Germline CDR1 MNHEY, CDR2 SMNVEV (reference sequence). The CDR3 has 13 amino acids. V was trimmed by 6 bases and J by 4 bases, leaving 12 bases between them. CDR3 DNA: TGTGCCAGCAGCCGAGACAGGAGCTATGGCTACACCTTC. As protein: CASSRDRSYGYTF.

This chain uses TRBV7-4 with TRBJ1-4; 8 bases map to TRBD1. V shed 6 bases, J shed 0 bases, and the junction held 12 bases outside the gene matches. CDR3 size: 18 residues. The germline V gene has CDR1 SGHVT and CDR2 SQSDAQ. As DNA, the CDR3 is TGTGCCAGCAGACATAGACAGGGGAATCAGGCAACTAATGAAAAACTGTTTTTT. It encodes CASRHRQGNQATNEKLFF. The full variable domain, rest sourced from reference TRBV7-4 and TRBJ1-4, is GAGVSQSPRYKVAKRGRDVALRCDSISGHVTLYWYRQTLGQGSEVLTYSQSDAQRDKSGRPSGRFSAERPERSVSTLKIQRTEQGDSAVYLCASRHRQGNQATNEKLFFGSGTQLSVL.

The rearrangement joins TRBV6-5 to TRBJ2-2, with 9 bases identical to TRBD1. V shed 6 bases and J 2 bases; nucleotides not matched to a gene: 4. The CDR3 is 15 amino acids. The germline CDR1 and CDR2 sequences are MNHEY and SVGAGI. CDR3 region: CASSFTGGNTGELFF. CDR3 DNA: TGTGCCAGCAGCTTTACAGGGGGCAACACCGGGGAGCTGTTTTTT.

The chain uses TRBV4-2 and TRBJ2-1; TRBD2 agrees at 11 bases. Germline CDR1 reads LGHNA; CDR2 reads YNFKEQ. The CDR3 spans 18 residues. Trimming cost V 2 bases and J 3 bases; bases outside gene matches: 9. For the CDR3, the DNA is TGTGCCAGCAGCCAAACCGGGGTTAGCGGGGGGGTCTACAATGAGCAGTTCTTC. Its translation is CASSQTGVSGGVYNEQFF.

This chain joins TRBV2 and TRBJ1-1, with D possibly matching TRBD1 (5 bases). The V gene lost 3 bases and the J gene lost 0 bases, with 17 bases spanning the gap. Looked up from germline, CDR1 is SNHLY and CDR2 is FYNNEI. This CDR3 is 17 amino acids long. The CDR3 DNA sequence: TGTGCCAGCAGTGAGGTCCCCGGGGCGGGGATGAACACTGAAGCTTTCTTT. This encodes CASSEVPGAGMNTEAFF.

This clone has a single count. The genes are TRBV5-6 and TRBJ2-7, with 7 bases aligning to TRBD2. This CDR3 has 15 amino acids. The V segment lost 4 bases and the J segment 1 base; nucleotides outside the gene matches: 8. Germline V gene lookup returns CDR1 SGHDT and CDR2 YYEEEE. The CDR3 nucleotides are TGTGCCAGCAGCGCGTCGGGGGGAAGGTCCTACGAGCAGTACTTC. It is translated as CASSASGGRSYEQYF. Complete variable domain (other parts from reference TRBV5-6 and TRBJ2-7): DAGVTQSPTHLIKTRGQQVTLRCSPKSGHDTVSWYQQALGQGPQFIFQYYEEEERQRGNFPDRFSGHQFPNYSSELNVNALLLGDSALYLCASSASGGRSYEQYFGPGTRLTVT.

This sequence joins TRBV9 and TRBJ1-3, with D possibly matching TRBD1 (5 bases). The CDR3 spans 13 residues. V lost 4 bases and J 8 bases, leaving 13 bases between the germline ends. Germline V gene sequence: CDR1 SGDLS, CDR2 YYNGEE. Here the CDR3 reads CASSPPGSDTIYF. Written as DNA, the CDR3 is TGTGCCAGCAGCCCCCCAGGGTCGGACACCATATATTTT.

This clone was counted between two and nine times. The genes are TRBV2 and TRBJ2-1; 7 bases match TRBD1. J lost 5 bases, V lost 5 bases, and 3 bases had no gene match. Germline V gene lookup returns CDR1 SNHLY and CDR2 FYNNEI. The CDR3 length is 13 residues. The DNA for the CDR3 is TGTGCCAGCAGTAGGGGGCATGACAATGAGCAGTTCTTC. Translation gives CASSRGHDNEQFF.